This section outlines one TCR beta chain sequence together with its context. Its target is not known. This record comes from a study of T cell responses to AZD1222 COVID-19 vaccine. Overall study results and limits: Baseline antibody screening turned up just six seropositive AZD1222 recipients. Possibly, clonal diversity was underestimated; donors were largely white British and included more females. CD4 TCRs covered the whole spike, strongest at regions 160-218 and 743-854.

Clones were read by immunoSEQ multiplex PCR, and TCRdb kept only the in-frame ones, dropping some. The sample shows roughly 150,000 clones, approximately 89% of them seen only once. CDR1 and CDR2 (germline): SEHNR, FQNEAQ (reference sequence). Trimming took 6 bases from V and 7 from J; bases not matched to a gene: 13. CDR3 length: 15 amino acids. The material was peripheral blood, obtained on day 0 of AZD1222 vaccination. This receptor was identified in an adult in good health. This chain joins TRBV7-9 and TRBJ2-3, with TRBD2 matching 7 bases. CDR3: CASSPDGASGYTQYF. In nucleotides, the CDR3 is TGTGCCAGCAGTCCAGACGGGGCTAGCGGATATACGCAGTATTTT.